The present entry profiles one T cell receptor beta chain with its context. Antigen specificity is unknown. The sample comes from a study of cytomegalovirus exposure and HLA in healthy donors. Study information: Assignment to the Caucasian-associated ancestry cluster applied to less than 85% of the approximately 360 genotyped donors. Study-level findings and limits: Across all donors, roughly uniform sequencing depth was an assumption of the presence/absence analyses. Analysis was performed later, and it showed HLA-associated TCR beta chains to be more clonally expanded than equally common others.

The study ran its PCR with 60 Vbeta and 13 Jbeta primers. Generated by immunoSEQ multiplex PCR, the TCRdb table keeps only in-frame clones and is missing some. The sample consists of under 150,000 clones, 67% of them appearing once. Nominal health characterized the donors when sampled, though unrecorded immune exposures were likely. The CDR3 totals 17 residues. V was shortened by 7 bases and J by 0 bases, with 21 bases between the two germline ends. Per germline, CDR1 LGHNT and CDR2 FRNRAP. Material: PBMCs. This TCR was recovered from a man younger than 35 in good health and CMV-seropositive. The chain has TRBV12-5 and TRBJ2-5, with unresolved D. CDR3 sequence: CASANSKGHLYQETQYF. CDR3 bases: TGTGCTAGTGCCAATAGCAAAGGCCACCTGTACCAAGAGACCCAGTACTTC.